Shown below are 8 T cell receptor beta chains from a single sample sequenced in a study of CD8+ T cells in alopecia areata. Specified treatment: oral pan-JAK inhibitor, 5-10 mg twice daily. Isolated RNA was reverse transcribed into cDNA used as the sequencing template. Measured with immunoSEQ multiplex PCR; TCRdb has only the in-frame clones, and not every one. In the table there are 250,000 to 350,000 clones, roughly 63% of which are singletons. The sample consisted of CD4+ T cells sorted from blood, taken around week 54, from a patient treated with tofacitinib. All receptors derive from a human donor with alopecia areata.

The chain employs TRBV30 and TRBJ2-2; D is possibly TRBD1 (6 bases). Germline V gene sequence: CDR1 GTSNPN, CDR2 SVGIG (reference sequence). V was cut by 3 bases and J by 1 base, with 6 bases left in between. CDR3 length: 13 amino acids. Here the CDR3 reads CAWRGGNTGELFF. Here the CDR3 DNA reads TGTGCCTGGAGAGGGGGGAACACCGGGGAGCTGTTTTTT.

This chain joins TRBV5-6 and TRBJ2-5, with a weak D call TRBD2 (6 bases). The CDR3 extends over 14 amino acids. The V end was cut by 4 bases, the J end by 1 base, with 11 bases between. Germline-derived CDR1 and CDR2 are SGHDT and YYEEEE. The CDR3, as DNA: TGTGCCAGCAGCCCGGGGGTCGGCCAAGAGACCCAGTACTTC. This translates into CASSPGVGQETQYF.

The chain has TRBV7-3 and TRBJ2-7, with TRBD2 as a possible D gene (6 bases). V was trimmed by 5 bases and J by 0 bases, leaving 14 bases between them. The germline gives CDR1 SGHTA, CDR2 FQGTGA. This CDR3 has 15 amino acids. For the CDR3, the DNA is TGTGCCAGCAGCCACACCCCCGGGAGCTCCTACGAGCAGTACTTC. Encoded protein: CASSHTPGSSYEQYF.

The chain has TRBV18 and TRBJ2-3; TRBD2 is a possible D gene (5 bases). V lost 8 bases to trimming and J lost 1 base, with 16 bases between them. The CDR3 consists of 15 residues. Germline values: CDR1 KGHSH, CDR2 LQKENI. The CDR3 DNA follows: TGTGCCAGCGCCCGGAGGCCGGGTCGCACAGATACGCAGTATTTT. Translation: CASARRPGRTDTQYF.

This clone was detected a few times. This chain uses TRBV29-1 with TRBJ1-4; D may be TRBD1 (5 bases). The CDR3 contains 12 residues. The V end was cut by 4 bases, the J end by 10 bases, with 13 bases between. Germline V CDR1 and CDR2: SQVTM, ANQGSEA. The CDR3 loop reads CSVGRGGGKLFF. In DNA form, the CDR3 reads TGCAGCGTTGGAAGGGGTGGGGGAAAACTGTTTTTT. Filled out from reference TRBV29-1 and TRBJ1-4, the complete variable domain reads SAVISQKPSRDICQRGTSLTIQCQVDSQVTMMFWYRQQPGQSLTLIATANQGSEATYESGFVIDKFPISRPNLTFSTLTVSNMSPEDSSIYLCSVGRGGGKLFFGSGTQLSVL.

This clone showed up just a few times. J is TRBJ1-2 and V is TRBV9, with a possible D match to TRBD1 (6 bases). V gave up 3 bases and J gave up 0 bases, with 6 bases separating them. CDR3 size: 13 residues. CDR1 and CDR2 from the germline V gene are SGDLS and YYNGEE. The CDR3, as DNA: TGTGCCAGCAGCGACAGGGCTAACTATGGCTACACCTTC. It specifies CASSDRANYGYTF.

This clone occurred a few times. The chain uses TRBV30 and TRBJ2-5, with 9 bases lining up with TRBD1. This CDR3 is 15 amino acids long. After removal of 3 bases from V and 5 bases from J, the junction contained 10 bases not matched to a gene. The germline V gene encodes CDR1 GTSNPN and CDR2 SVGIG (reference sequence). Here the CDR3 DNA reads TGTGCCTGGAGGTCCCTTGGACAGGGGATGGAGACCCAGTACTTC. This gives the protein CAWRSLGQGMETQYF.

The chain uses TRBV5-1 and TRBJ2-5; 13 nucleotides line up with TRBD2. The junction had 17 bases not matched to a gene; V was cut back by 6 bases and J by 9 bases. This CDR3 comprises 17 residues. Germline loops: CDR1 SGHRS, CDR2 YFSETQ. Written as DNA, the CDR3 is TGCGCCAGCACCCTGACTAGCGGGGGGCCGATTTCTCAGGCCCAGTACTTC. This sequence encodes CASTLTSGGPISQAQYF.